What follows are 26 T cell receptor beta chains derived from one specimen sequenced in a study of T cells in localized non-small cell lung cancer. Sequencing was performed with immunoSEQ multiplex PCR; in TCRdb, only in-frame clones are kept and a portion is missing. This table holds 70,000 or so clones, about four fifths found once. The input for sequencing was peripheral blood, taken before any cancer treatment. The receptor source for this set is a female donor older than 55 with stage I lung adenocarcinoma.

This clone was seen more than once but under ten times. V is TRBV10-1 and J is TRBJ2-1; a weak D match, TRBD2 (5 bases). The CDR3 sequence is 18 residues long. V dropped 5 bases and J dropped 4 bases, with 24 bases sitting between them. Looked up from germline, CDR1 is WNHNN and CDR2 is SYGVQD (reference sequence). For the CDR3, the DNA is TGCGCCAGCAGTACCGCCGGGATAACCGAGATACTATACAATGAGCAGTTCTTC. Translation gives CASSTAGITEILYNEQFF.

The V and J genes are TRBV9 and TRBJ1-5; D unresolved. CDR1 is SGDLS, CDR2 YYNGEE, per germline. Trimming pared 2 bases from V and 1 base from J, leaving 10 bases between. The CDR3 is 15 residues long. The chain's CDR3 is CASSVAGGSNQPQHF. The DNA for the CDR3 is TGTGCCAGCAGCGTCGCGGGAGGCAGCAATCAGCCCCAGCATTTT.

The gene calls are TRBV18 and TRBJ1-1; a possible D gene is TRBD1 (5 bases). This CDR3 is 14 amino acids long. Germline loops: CDR1 KGHSH, CDR2 LQKENI. Between the trimmed V and J ends, which lost 2 bases and 3 bases, there was a span of 10 bases. The CDR3 nucleotides read TGTGCCAGCTCACCAGGGGCAGCCCACACTGAAGCTTTCTTT. This gives the protein CASSPGAAHTEAFF.

This sequence joins TRBV6-1 and TRBJ2-7, with 11 bases fitting TRBD1. The CDR3 covers 15 residues. In germline, CDR1 is MNHNS, CDR2 SASEGT. The trim removed 1 base at V and 9 bases at J, leaving 8 bases unmatched. The CDR3 nucleotides read TGTGCCAGCAGTGAAGGGTTTAGGACAGGGGGCAGGCAGTACTTC. This encodes CASSEGFRTGGRQYF.

J is TRBJ1-3 and V is TRBV28; the match to TRBD1 covers 12 bases. In germline, CDR1 is MDHEN, CDR2 SYDVKM. The CDR3 covers 17 residues. V lost 6 bases and J lost 4; bases outside the gene matches: 10. The CDR3 DNA sequence: TGTGCCAGCAGCACTACTTCGGGACAGGGGGCGGGAAACACCATATATTTT. This encodes CASSTTSGQGAGNTIYF.

The rearrangement links TRBV5-1 to TRBJ1-1, with D possibly matching TRBD1 (6 bases). V shed 3 bases and J shed 0 bases, with 15 bases lying between them. Germline-derived CDR1 and CDR2 are SGHRS and YFSETQ. The CDR3 covers 16 residues. The CDR3 DNA reads TGCGCCAGCAGCTGGGGGGGCTCTGGGATGAACACTGAAGCTTTCTTT. This encodes CASSWGGSGMNTEAFF.

The V call is TRBV28, the J call TRBJ2-3, with TRBD2 matching over 10 bases. Per the germline V gene, CDR1 is MDHEN and CDR2 is SYDVKM. The ends lost 5 bases at V and 2 bases at J; junction bases unmatched: 10. This CDR3 region has 17 residues. In DNA form, the CDR3 reads TGTGCCAGCAGTGCCTATAGGACTAGCGGCTCCACAGATACGCAGTATTTT. Its translation: CASSAYRTSGSTDTQYF.

This clone was picked up one time. The chain recombines TRBV19 with TRBJ1-2; D gene uncertain. Germline values: CDR1 LNHDA, CDR2 SQIVND (reference sequence). Trimming stripped 1 base from V and 0 bases from J, with 6 bases between. The CDR3 length is 14 residues. CDR3 sequence (DNA): TGTGCCAGTAGTATAGGGAACACTAACTATGGCTACACCTTC. Its protein product is CASSIGNTNYGYTF. Full variable domain (outside the CDR3, taken from reference TRBV19 and TRBJ1-2): DGGITQSPKYLFRKEGQNVTLSCEQNLNHDAMYWYRQDPGQGLRLIYYSQIVNDFQKGDIAEGYSVSREKKESFPLTVTSAQKNPTAFYLCASSIGNTNYGYTFGSGTRLTVV.

This clone appeared a single time. CDR3 loop: CASSTQALSGNTIYF. DNA for the CDR3: TGTGCCAGCAGCACACAGGCTCTCTCTGGAAACACCATATATTTT. V and J are TRBV7-2 and TRBJ1-3; perhaps TRBD1 as D (5 bases). Germline CDR1 is SGHTA and CDR2 is FQGNSA. V was cut by 5 bases and J by 0 bases, with 11 bases left in between. The CDR3 is 15 residues long.

Regarding this clone: Other DNA sequences in this sample translate to the same CDR3. The chain couples TRBV29-1 to TRBJ2-3, with 9 bases aligning to TRBD1. Germline V gene lookup returns CDR1 SQVTM and CDR2 ANQGSEA. The length of the CDR3 is 13 residues. Losses at the gene ends were 6 bases for V and 3 bases for J; bases not matched to a gene: 4. For the CDR3, the DNA is TGCAGCGTGACGACAGGGGGGACAGATACGCAGTATTTT. It translates to CSVTTGGTDTQYF.

This chain links TRBV6-1 with TRBJ2-1; D unclear. V lost 3 bases and J 9 bases, leaving 12 bases between the germline ends. Germline V gene data show CDR1 as MNHNS and CDR2 as SASEGT. The CDR3 is 13 residues long. The CDR3: CASSEARPGEQFF. The CDR3 region has the DNA TGTGCCAGCAGTGAGGCTAGGCCCGGTGAGCAGTTCTTC.

The rearrangement joins TRBV7-2 to TRBJ2-7, with 11 nucleotides matching TRBD2. The CDR3 sequence is 15 residues long. Germline CDR1 SGHTA, CDR2 FQGNSA. With V trimmed by 6 bases and J by 2 bases, 6 bases remained unmatched. The CDR3 DNA is TGTGCCAGCAGGGCGACTAGCGGGGAGACCTACGAGCAGTACTTC. Translating it yields CASRATSGETYEQYF.

This rearrangement joins TRBV6-5 to TRBJ2-1; D remains unclear. This CDR3 has 14 residues. V was clipped by 5 bases and J by 0 bases, with 8 bases between them. From germline, CDR1 is MNHEY and CDR2 SVGAGI. The CDR3 protein is CASSPQYSYNEQFF. The CDR3 DNA is TGTGCCAGCAGTCCTCAGTACTCCTACAATGAGCAGTTCTTC.

This clone was seen a single time. This chain joins TRBV20-1 and TRBJ2-7, with D possibly matching TRBD2 (5 bases). This CDR3 is 11 amino acids long. Germline CDR1 is DFQATT and CDR2 is SNEGSKA (reference sequence). V was cut by 6 bases and J by 8 bases, with 14 bases left in between. The CDR3 DNA reads as TGCAGTGCCGACCGGGGTACAAAGCAGTACTTC. Protein: CSADRGTKQYF.

The chain joins TRBV10-3 to TRBJ1-5, with TRBD1 matching 11 bases. This CDR3 is 17 amino acids long. Per germline, CDR1 ENHRY and CDR2 SYGVKD. Trimming at V came to 4 bases and at J to 0 bases, leaving 5 bases not matched to a gene. CDR3 in DNA: TGTGCCATCAGTGCGGGACAGGGGGACCATAGCAATCAGCCCCAGCATTTT. This gives the protein CAISAGQGDHSNQPQHF.

The chain couples TRBV19 to TRBJ2-1; no firm D call. The germline gives CDR1 LNHDA, CDR2 SQIVND (reference sequence). The CDR3 consists of 14 residues. V gave up 2 bases and J gave up 3 bases, with 8 bases separating them. CDR3 in amino acids: CASSIKGNYNEQFF. The CDR3 coding sequence is TGTGCCAGTAGTATAAAAGGCAACTACAATGAGCAGTTCTTC. The full variable domain, completed using reference TRBV19 and TRBJ2-1, is DGGITQSPKYLFRKEGQNVTLSCEQNLNHDAMYWYRQDPGQGLRLIYYSQIVNDFQKGDIAEGYSVSREKKESFPLTVTSAQKNPTAFYLCASSIKGNYNEQFFGPGTRLTVL.

This chain uses TRBV5-1 with TRBJ2-7; TRBD1 is a possible D gene (5 bases). V lost 0 bases to trimming and J lost 3 bases, with 10 bases between them. CDR3 length: 14 residues. The germline V gene encodes CDR1 SGHRS and CDR2 YFSETQ. The CDR3, as DNA: TGCGCCAGCAGCTTGGGGGGCCAGGGCTACGAGCAGTACTTC. This codes for CASSLGGQGYEQYF.

The rearrangement links TRBV6-5 to TRBJ1-2, with D uncertain. The CDR3 loop spans 11 amino acids. Between the trimmed V and J ends, which lost 2 bases and 5 bases, there was a span of 3 bases. The V gene's germline CDR1 is MNHEY and CDR2 SVGAGI. CDR3 loop: CASSYGYGYTF. CDR3 in DNA: TGTGCCAGCAGTTACGGGTATGGCTACACCTTC.

This clone was recorded only once. The rearrangement uses TRBV4-1 and TRBJ2-5; D is ambiguous. Germline CDR1 is MGHRA and CDR2 is YSYEKL. V dropped 0 bases and J dropped 7 bases, with 21 bases sitting between them. The CDR3 length is 17 residues. The CDR3 nucleotides read TGCGCCAGCAGCCAAGATTTAGCTAAAGCCTTTCTAGTGACCCAGTACTTC. This sequence encodes CASSQDLAKAFLVTQYF.

V is TRBV28 and J is TRBJ1-5; D remains ambiguous. This CDR3 region has 13 residues. Trimming left V 8 bases short and J 1 base short, with 9 bases between. Germline CDR1 and CDR2: MDHEN and SYDVKM. Here the CDR3 DNA reads TGTGCCAGCGCCCCCGACAGCAATCAGCCCCAGCATTTT. Residues: CASAPDSNQPQHF.

The gene calls are TRBV15 and TRBJ2-7; D is possibly TRBD1 (6 bases). The CDR3 loop spans 13 amino acids. In germline, CDR1 is LNHNV, CDR2 YYDKDF (reference sequence). V lost 1 base, J lost 5 bases, and 9 bases lay in between. The CDR3 DNA follows: TGTGCCACCAGCAGAGTACAGGGCCACGAGCAGTACTTC. Translation gives CATSRVQGHEQYF.

This chain uses TRBV5-4 with TRBJ2-2, with D maybe TRBD1 (6 bases). The germline V and J ends were trimmed by 3 bases and 6 bases, with 12 bases remaining between them. Germline assignment: CDR1 SGHNT and CDR2 YYREEE (reference sequence). The CDR3 extends over 14 amino acids. Here the CDR3 reads CASSYEQGSGELFF. CDR3 bases: TGTGCCAGCAGCTACGAACAGGGATCCGGGGAGCTGTTTTTT.

The rearrangement uses TRBV27 and TRBJ2-3; D gene ambiguous. The germline gives CDR1 MNHEY, CDR2 SMNVEV (reference sequence). V was shortened by 5 bases and J by 2 bases, with 11 bases between the two germline ends. There are 14 residues in the CDR3. The CDR3 DNA follows: TGTGCCAGCAGTCCTCTGGTGACCACAGATACGCAGTATTTT. Translating it yields CASSPLVTTDTQYF.

DNA of the CDR3: TGTGCCAGCAGCGAGACAGGGGGAGGTTTTTATAATTCACCCCTCCACTTT. Protein sequence: CASSETGGGFYNSPLHF. The J gene is TRBJ1-6, the V gene TRBV7-6; 9 nucleotides match TRBD1. Germline V gives CDR1 SGHVS, CDR2 FNYEAQ. The CDR3 extends over 17 amino acids. Trimming cost V 5 bases and J 4 bases; bases outside gene matches: 9.

The J gene is TRBJ1-6, the V gene TRBV19, with TRBD1 identical over 9 bases. V was clipped by 2 bases and J by 7 bases; unmatched bases: 6. This CDR3 region has 16 residues. CDR1 is LNHDA and CDR2 is SQIVND in the germline V gene (reference sequence). CDR3 sequence (DNA): TGTGCCAGTAGTATATCCGGTGACAGGGGGAATTCACCCCTCCACTTT. Translated, it gives CASSISGDRGNSPLHF. Variable domain in full (rest from reference TRBV19 and TRBJ1-6): DGGITQSPKYLFRKEGQNVTLSCEQNLNHDAMYWYRQDPGQGLRLIYYSQIVNDFQKGDIAEGYSVSREKKESFPLTVTSAQKNPTAFYLCASSISGDRGNSPLHFGNGTRLTVT.

This chain links TRBV7-3 with TRBJ2-1, with 9 bases identical to TRBD1. Trimming at V came to 7 bases and at J to 5 bases, leaving 18 bases not matched to a gene. Looked up from germline, CDR1 is SGHTA and CDR2 is FQGTGA. There are 18 residues in the CDR3. In DNA form, the CDR3 reads TGTGCCAGCAAGAGGGGGACAGGGAATGAGGGTTCCCACAATGAGCAGTTCTTC. Translated, it gives CASKRGTGNEGSHNEQFF.